This T cell receptor (beta chain) appears in the sequencing data of a study of patients and donors after allogeneic stem cell transplantation. Each CDR3 protein is one row after TCRdb ran MiXCR on the RT-PCR reads. The sample has about a million distinct CDR3 sequences, about a sixth seen once. This clonotype was observed many times. The CDR3 covers 12 residues. V gave up 3 bases and J gave up 3 bases, with 6 bases separating them. The chain recombines TRBV12-3 or TRBV12-4 with TRBJ2-7; the D is unclear. The sequenced sample consisted of blood, either unsorted or a sorted T cell fraction (not recorded which). This clonotype was sampled from a human donor who was either an allogeneic HSCT recipient or a stem cell or donor lymphocyte infusion donor (not recorded which). It is not recorded whose cells these are; they may come from a transplant donor. In DNA, the CDR3 is TGTGCCAGCAGTTTTCCAGACTACGAGCAGTACTTC. Translating gives CASSFPDYEQYF.